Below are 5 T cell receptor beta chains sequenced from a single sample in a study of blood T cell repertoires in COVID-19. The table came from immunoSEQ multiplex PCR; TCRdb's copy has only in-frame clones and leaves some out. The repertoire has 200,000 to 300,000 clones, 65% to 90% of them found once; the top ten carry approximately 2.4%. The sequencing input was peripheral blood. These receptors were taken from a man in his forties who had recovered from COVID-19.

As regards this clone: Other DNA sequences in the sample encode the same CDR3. The CDR3: CASSESTRDTQYF. In DNA form, the CDR3 reads TGCGCCAGCAGTGAGTCGACTCGAGATACGCAGTATTTT. The chain joins TRBV10-2 to TRBJ2-3; D is unclear. The V end was cut by 0 bases, the J end by 5 bases, with 6 bases between. This CDR3 comprises 13 residues. The germline CDR1 and CDR2 sequences are WSHSY and SAAADI.

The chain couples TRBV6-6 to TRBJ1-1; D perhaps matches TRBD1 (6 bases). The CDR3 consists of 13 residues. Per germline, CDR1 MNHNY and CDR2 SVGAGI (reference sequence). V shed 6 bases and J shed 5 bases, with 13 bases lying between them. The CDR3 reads CASSDLQGTEAFF. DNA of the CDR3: TGTGCCAGCAGCGATTTGCAGGGGACTGAAGCTTTCTTT.

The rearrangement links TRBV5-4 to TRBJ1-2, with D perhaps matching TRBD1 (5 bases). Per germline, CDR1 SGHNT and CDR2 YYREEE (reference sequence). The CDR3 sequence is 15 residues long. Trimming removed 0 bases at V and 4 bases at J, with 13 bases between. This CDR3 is CASSLEPGSIYGYTF. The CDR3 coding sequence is TGTGCCAGCAGCTTGGAACCAGGGTCGATCTATGGCTACACCTTC.

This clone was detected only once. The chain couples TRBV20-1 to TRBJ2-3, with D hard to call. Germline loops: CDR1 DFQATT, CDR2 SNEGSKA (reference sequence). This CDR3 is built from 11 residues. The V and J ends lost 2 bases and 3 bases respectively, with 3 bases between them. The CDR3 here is CSARQTDTQYF. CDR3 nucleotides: TGCAGTGCTAGACAAACAGATACGCAGTATTTT.

The DNA of the CDR3 is TGTGCCAGTAGTACCCGACTAGCCGGCACAGATACGCAGTATTTT. Translating gives CASSTRLAGTDTQYF. The chain couples TRBV19 to TRBJ2-3; 7 bases fit TRBD2. The CDR3 contains 15 residues. CDR1 and CDR2 from the germline V gene are LNHDA and SQIVND (reference sequence). The V gene end was trimmed by 4 bases and the J gene end by 1 base; junction bases not matched to a gene: 5. The full variable domain, completed using reference TRBV19 and TRBJ2-3, is DGGITQSPKYLFRKEGQNVTLSCEQNLNHDAMYWYRQDPGQGLRLIYYSQIVNDFQKGDIAEGYSVSREKKESFPLTVTSAQKNPTAFYLCASSTRLAGTDTQYFGPGTRLTVL.